Presented here are 8 T cell receptor beta chains from one specimen sequenced in a study of blood T cells in healthy people across ages. Together with a sample-barcoded 5' primer, a J-beta primer mix was included in a second PCR lasting roughly 6 to 12 cycles. TCRdb recomputed calls from the 5' RACE reads with MiXCR, one row per CDR3 protein. The sample holds about a million distinct CDR3 sequences, roughly half seen once. Sequencing was done on a sample of blood. The receptors shown here come from a woman aged 60 to 75 in good health.

The chain joins TRBV2 to TRBJ2-4, with D possibly matching TRBD2 (6 bases). The J call may be faulty, since TRBJ2-7 better matches the DNA end. The CDR3 consists of 12 residues. Germline assignment: CDR1 SNHLY and CDR2 FYNNEI. CDR3 DNA: TGTGCCAGCAGGGGACTTGTTCACGAGCAGTACTTC. Translation: CASRGLVHEQYF.

This clonotype was observed a handful of times. In DNA, the CDR3 is TGCGCCAGCAGCCAGAATTTCCAGGGATCCTACGAGCAGTACTTC. Translating it yields CASSQNFQGSYEQYF. The chain has TRBV4-3 and TRBJ2-7; D possibly corresponds to TRBD1 (5 bases). CDR3 size: 15 residues. V was trimmed by 3 bases and J by 1 base, leaving 13 bases between them. Germline V gene sequence: CDR1 LGHNA, CDR2 YSLEER.

The rearrangement links TRBV19 to TRBJ1-2; the D gene is possibly TRBD1 (5 bases). V lost 5 bases to trimming and J lost 0 bases, with 16 bases between them. Per the germline V gene, CDR1 is LNHDA and CDR2 is SQIVND (reference sequence). This CDR3 spans 16 amino acids. CDR3 amino acids: CASSRATTATNYGYTF. The CDR3 coding sequence is TGTGCCAGTAGTCGGGCCACGACAGCTACTAACTATGGCTACACCTTC.

The CDR3 nucleotides are TGTGCCAGCGGTTGGGGTGGCGGCTCTGGGGCCAACGTCCTGACTTTC. Its translation: CASGWGGGSGANVLTF. The J gene is TRBJ2-6, the V gene TRBV5-5; D remains ambiguous. This CDR3 contains 16 residues. Deletions cut 7 bases from V and 0 bases from J, with 14 bases between. Per germline, CDR1 SGHKS and CDR2 YYEKEE (reference sequence).

The CDR3 nucleotides are TGTGCCAGCAGTTTGGGACGGCCATATCAGCCCCAGCATTTT. Translating gives CASSLGRPYQPQHF. This rearrangement joins TRBV12-3 or TRBV12-4 to TRBJ1-5, with D possibly TRBD1 on 5 matching bases. There are 14 residues in the CDR3. The germline V and J ends were trimmed by 3 bases and 5 bases, with 11 bases remaining between them.

The chain has TRBV10-3 and TRBJ2-1; D remains ambiguous. The V gene's germline CDR1 is ENHRY and CDR2 SYGVKD. The CDR3 is made up of 12 amino acids. V was shortened by 5 bases and J by 0 bases, with 2 bases between the two germline ends. CDR3 coding DNA: TGTGCCATCAGTTCCTCCTACAATGAGCAGTTCTTC. It is translated as CAISSSYNEQFF.

The rearrangement links TRBV4-3 to TRBJ2-1; D gene ambiguous. Germline CDR1 is LGHNA and CDR2 is YSLEER. The CDR3 covers 14 residues. Trimming removed 4 bases from V and 5 bases from J, with 12 bases in between. Here the CDR3 reads CASSRIDGDNEQFF. In nucleotides, the CDR3 is TGCGCCAGCAGCCGAATAGACGGAGACAATGAGCAGTTCTTC.

Only a few counts were recorded for this clonotype. The chain recombines TRBV7-6 with TRBJ2-3; the match to TRBD2 covers 11 bases. After removal of 1 base from V and 2 bases from J, the junction contained 5 bases not matched to a gene. CDR3 length: 17 residues. Germline V gene data show CDR1 as SGHVS and CDR2 as FNYEAQ. The CDR3 DNA reads TGTGCCAGCAGCTTAGGGGCTAGCGGGAGGCTCACAGATACGCAGTATTTT. It codes for CASSLGASGRLTDTQYF. The full variable domain, completed using reference TRBV7-6 and TRBJ2-3, is GAGVSQSPRYKVTKRGQDVALRCDPISGHVSLYWYRQALGQGPEFLTYFNYEAQQDKSGLPNDRFSAERPEGSISTLTIQRTEQRDSAMYRCASSLGASGRLTDTQYFGPGTRLTVL.